The 22 T cell receptor beta chains presented below share a single source sample, sequenced in a study of follicular helper T cells after annual influenza vaccination. As for time point: 2014-2015 season, pre-vaccination. Profiled with immunoSEQ multiplex PCR; TCRdb holds only in-frame clones, not every one. The table has 28,000 or so clones, 80% to 90% seen once. The sequencing here drew on CXCR5+ CD38- circulating T follicular helper cells from blood, taken on the day of influenza vaccination. Sample subset: circulating Tfh, non-naive CD4+CXCR5+PD-1+ (ICOS+CD38+ or ICOS-CD38-). These receptors all come from an adult who received the influenza vaccine.

This rearrangement joins TRBV10-3 to TRBJ1-1; D remains unclear. Trimming took off 2 bases at V and 10 bases at J, with 11 bases between the two ends. Germline CDR1 and CDR2: ENHRY and SYGVKD. The CDR3 extends over 12 amino acids. The chain's CDR3 is CAISEERAAAFF. The CDR3 DNA is TGTGCCATCAGTGAGGAGAGGGCGGCAGCTTTCTTT.

This sequence joins TRBV21-1 and TRBJ2-1; the DNA was not used to check the table's D call, TRBD1. TRBV21-1 is a documented pseudogene. The CDR3 runs 15 residues. The CDR3 is CASSKGGGSYNEQFF. In DNA form, the CDR3 reads TGTGCCAGCAGCAAAGGGGGCGGCTCCTACAATGAGCAGTTCTTC.

This chain links TRBV7-9 with TRBJ1-3; tentatively, D is TRBD1 (6 bases). Trimming pared 2 bases from V and 3 bases from J, leaving 11 bases between. Germline V gene sequence: CDR1 SEHNR, CDR2 FQNEAQ (reference sequence). The CDR3 is 15 residues long. The CDR3 here is CASSLQQGFGNTIYF. The CDR3, as DNA: TGTGCCAGCAGCTTACAACAGGGCTTTGGAAACACCATATATTTT.

The count of this clone is one. The CDR3 spells CASSPGLAGGNEQFF. As DNA, the CDR3 is TGCGCCAGCAGCCCGGGACTAGCGGGAGGCAATGAGCAGTTCTTC. This chain uses TRBV5-1 with TRBJ2-1; 15 bases fit TRBD2. V shed 4 bases and J 6 bases; nucleotides not matched to a gene: 2. CDR3 length: 15 residues. Germline V lookup: CDR1 SGHRS, CDR2 YFSETQ.

The chain has TRBV18 and TRBJ2-7; 7 bases map to TRBD2. V dropped 6 bases and J dropped 6; count of bases not matched to a gene: 26. CDR1 and CDR2 from the germline V gene are KGHSH and LQKENI. This CDR3 comprises 19 residues. The CDR3, as DNA: TGTGCCAGCTCTCTGAAGGAGCGTGCCGGGACTACCTCCCTCTCCGAGCAGTACTTC. Translation gives CASSLKERAGTTSLSEQYF.

This clone came up once. The chain is built from TRBV30 and TRBJ1-6; 8 bases fit TRBD1. In germline, CDR1 is GTSNPN, CDR2 SVGIG (reference sequence). V trimming: 7 bases; J trimming: 7 bases; junction bases outside the gene matches: 3. The CDR3 totals 12 residues. The CDR3 DNA follows: TGTGCCTTCAGACAGGGGAATTCACCCCTCCACTTT. Residues: CAFRQGNSPLHF.

The rearrangement uses TRBV5-4 and TRBJ2-7, with D tentatively TRBD1 (6 bases). The CDR3 is 12 residues long. The V gene lost 2 bases and the J gene lost 4 bases, with 7 bases spanning the gap. Germline V gene lookup returns CDR1 SGHNT and CDR2 YYREEE (reference sequence). CDR3 in amino acids: CASSFQGYEQYF. In nucleotides, the CDR3 is TGTGCCAGCAGCTTCCAGGGGTACGAGCAGTACTTC.

The CDR3 reads CATTGSPGDSPLHF. The DNA of the CDR3 is TGTGCCACCACAGGGTCCCCAGGTGATTCACCCCTCCACTTT. This chain links TRBV2 with TRBJ1-6; maybe TRBD1 (6 bases). The germline V and J ends were trimmed by 10 bases and 8 bases, with 18 bases remaining between them. Per the germline V gene, CDR1 is SNHLY and CDR2 is FYNNEI. CDR3 length: 14 residues.

This sequence joins TRBV25-1 and TRBJ2-7, with D perhaps TRBD2 (5 bases). Germline CDR1 MGHDK, CDR2 SYGVNS. The CDR3 length is 15 residues. V gave up 3 bases and J gave up 0 bases, with 12 bases separating them. CDR3 loop: CASSDSGYSSYEQYF. CDR3 nucleotides: TGTGCCAGCAGTGATTCGGGGTATAGCTCCTACGAGCAGTACTTC.

The CDR3: CASGGGKETQYF. CDR3 sequence (DNA): TGTGCCAGCGGAGGCGGGAAAGAGACCCAGTACTTC. The chain links TRBV2 to TRBJ2-5, with D possibly TRBD2 on 6 matching bases. Deletions cut 8 bases from V and 3 bases from J, with 10 bases between. In germline, CDR1 is SNHLY, CDR2 FYNNEI. The CDR3 is 12 residues long.

This clone occurred once. This chain joins TRBV7-2 and TRBJ1-1; 8 bases agree with TRBD1. Germline V lookup: CDR1 SGHTA, CDR2 FQGNSA. V lost 5 bases and J lost 2; bases outside the gene matches: 7. The CDR3 spans 15 residues. This CDR3 reads CASSVTGGANTEAFF. In nucleotides, the CDR3 is TGTGCCAGCAGCGTTACAGGGGGGGCTAACACTGAAGCTTTCTTT. Full variable domain (remainder filled in from reference TRBV7-2 and TRBJ1-1): GAGVSQSPSNKVTEKGKDVELRCDPISGHTALYWYRQSLGQGLEFLIYFQGNSAPDKSGLPSDRFSAERTGGSVSTLTIQRTQQEDSAVYLCASSVTGGANTEAFFGQGTRLTVV.

The chain links TRBV7-9 to TRBJ2-5, with 7 bases aligning to TRBD1. The germline V gene has CDR1 SEHNR and CDR2 FQNEAQ (reference sequence). V lost 5 bases to trimming and J lost 1 base; unmatched junction nucleotides: 10. The CDR3 sequence is 16 residues long. CDR3 bases: TGTGCCAGCAGCCACCGGACAGGAAAATTCCAAGAGACCCAGTACTTC. It yields the protein CASSHRTGKFQETQYF.

This clone has a single count. The chain combines TRBV18 with TRBJ1-5, with 7 bases aligning to TRBD1. The J segment lost 7 bases and the V segment lost 3 bases, leaving 6 bases of the junction unmatched. CDR3 length: 14 amino acids. CDR1 and CDR2 (germline): KGHSH, LQKENI. The CDR3 spells CASSPIDRDQPQHF. The CDR3 DNA is TGTGCCAGCTCACCCATCGACAGGGACCAGCCCCAGCATTTT.

This chain joins TRBV11-2 and TRBJ2-7; D call uncertain. Germline assignment: CDR1 SGHAT and CDR2 FQNNGV. V gave up 2 bases and J gave up 1 base, with 6 bases separating them. The CDR3 is 13 residues long. CDR3 in amino acids: CASSLLVSYEQYF. DNA for the CDR3: TGTGCCAGCAGCTTACTAGTATCCTACGAGCAGTACTTC.

CDR3 sequence reads: CASSSSPVGAPDYTF. DNA for the CDR3: TGTGCCAGCAGCAGTTCACCCGTGGGGGCGCCTGACTACACCTTC. The chain has TRBV5-5 and TRBJ1-2; D possibly corresponds to TRBD1 (6 bases). CDR1 and CDR2 from the germline V gene are SGHKS and YYEKEE (reference sequence). This CDR3 is built from 15 residues. V was cut by 4 bases and J by 10 bases, with 23 bases left in between.

This clone was seen only once. V gene TRBV14 combines with J gene TRBJ2-2, with 7 bases that match TRBD1. CDR1 and CDR2 from the germline V gene are SGHDN and FVKESK. CDR3 size: 14 residues. V trimming: 4 bases; J trimming: 2 bases; junction bases outside the gene matches: 1. The CDR3 protein is CASSRDSNTGELFF. The CDR3 nucleotides read TGTGCCAGCAGCCGGGACAGCAACACCGGGGAGCTGTTTTTT. Looking up the rest from reference TRBV14 and TRBJ2-2 gives the full variable domain: EAGVTQFPSHSVIEKGQTVTLRCDPISGHDNLYWYRRVMGKEIKFLLHFVKESKQDESGMPNNRFLAERTGGTYSTLKVQPAELEDSGVYFCASSRDSNTGELFFGEGSRLTVL.

V is TRBV19 and J is TRBJ2-7; no definite D call. From germline, CDR1 is LNHDA and CDR2 SQIVND (reference sequence). This CDR3 has 12 amino acids. CDR3 loop: CERRFLSYEQYF. The CDR3 bases are TGTGAGAGGCGGTTTCTATCCTACGAGCAGTACTTC.

The J gene is TRBJ2-3, the V gene TRBV4-2, with D perhaps TRBD2 (5 bases). Germline V lookup: CDR1 LGHNA, CDR2 YNFKEQ. Trimming left V 1 base short and J 3 bases short, with 8 bases between. The CDR3 has 14 amino acids. The CDR3 DNA follows: TGTGCCAGCAGCCAAGGAGGGATAACAGATACGCAGTATTTT. Translated: CASSQGGITDTQYF.

The chain joins TRBV2 to TRBJ2-7; the D gene is possibly TRBD2 (6 bases). Per germline, CDR1 SNHLY and CDR2 FYNNEI. V was trimmed by 7 bases and J by 9 bases, leaving 16 bases between them. This CDR3 has 12 residues. DNA of the CDR3: TGTGCCAGCAACGGGACTCCAGCTAGGCAGTACTTC. Translating gives CASNGTPARQYF.

This clone was counted once. The J gene is TRBJ2-1, the V gene TRBV11-3; 7 bases are a match to TRBD1. The CDR3 spans 13 residues. J gave up 9 bases and V 5 bases, and 7 bases lay outside the gene matches. Germline V CDR1 and CDR2: SGHNT, YENEEA. DNA for the CDR3: TGTGCCAGCAGCCGAGACAGGGAAGGTGAGCAGTTCTTC. It codes for CASSRDREGEQFF.

V usage is TRBV19 and J usage is TRBJ1-2, with 7 bases that match TRBD1. This CDR3 has 16 amino acids. V lost 7 bases, J lost 6 bases, and 17 bases stayed unmatched. Germline CDR1 is LNHDA and CDR2 is SQIVND (reference sequence). The CDR3 here is CASIPNRDRSLDGYTF. CDR3 nucleotide sequence: TGTGCCAGTATTCCCAACCGGGACAGAAGTTTAGATGGCTACACCTTC.

The rearrangement joins TRBV7-8 to TRBJ2-5; TRBD1 matches 9 bases. This CDR3 spans 12 amino acids. Per the germline V gene, CDR1 is SGHVS and CDR2 is FQNEAQ. The ends lost 1 base at V and 12 bases at J; junction bases unmatched: 3. DNA for the CDR3: TGTGCCAGCAGCTTAGACCGGGACAGGGAGTACTTC. As protein: CASSLDRDREYF. The full variable domain, completed using reference TRBV7-8 and TRBJ2-5, is GAGVSQSPRYKVAKRGQDVALRCDPISGHVSLFWYQQALGQGPEFLTYFQNEAQLDKSGLPSDRFFAERPEGSVSTLKIQRTQQEDSAVYLCASSLDRDREYFGPGTRLLVL.